This TCR beta chain came from a study of CD4+ T cells in melanoma. Details on this clone: Its antigen is not identified.

Generated by immunoSEQ multiplex PCR, the TCRdb table keeps only in-frame clones and is missing some. The sample has fewer than 150,000 clones, 85% to 95% seen once. Overall study results and limits: CD8+ T cell, macrophage and B cell function reportedly correlated with neoantigen-specific CD4+ T cells. Diverse differentiation states were reported for melanoma neoantigen-specific CD4+ T cells.

Germline V gives CDR1 MGHDK, CDR2 SYGVNS. Trimming took off 1 base at V and 5 bases at J, with 14 bases between the two ends. CDR3 length equals 16 residues. The TCR comes from a human donor with melanoma. The chain recombines TRBV25-1 with TRBJ1-4; no reliable D call. In DNA form, the CDR3 reads TGTGCCAGCAGTGAATCGGGCCATATCCCCAATGAAAAACTGTTTTTT. Amino acids: CASSESGHIPNEKLFF.